The clone carrying this T cell receptor (delta chain) was detected only a few times. The CDR3 sequence is 27 residues long. V lost 0 bases to trimming and J lost 0 bases, with 44 bases between them. CDR1 is TSWWSYY, CDR2 QGS, per germline. This sample stems from a study of gamma-delta chains in newborns, infants, children. TCRdb re-processed the reads via CATT. The repertoire holds around 9,700 delta-chain clones, with roughly 20% as singletons. This sequence joins TRDV1 and TRDJ1; weak D call: TRDD3 (7 bases). The sequencing sample was made of blood. The receptor was isolated from a child who was a newborn, infant or young child, either healthy, febrile or measles-vaccinated (not recorded which). The CDR3 DNA follows: TGTGCTCTTGGGGAACTCCTTCCCCTCTCCTTTTCGTTGCTCGGGCGGGCAGCTGGGGGGTACACCGATAAACTCATCTTT. The encoded protein is CALGELLPLSFSLLGRAAGGYTDKLIF.